This passage covers 24 T cell receptor beta chains from one sample sequenced in a study of STAT5B mutations in CD4+ large granular lymphocyte leukemia. TCRdb keeps only in-frame clones here, not all; method: immunoSEQ multiplex PCR. The profile shows some 30,000 clones, approximately 80% of them singletons. Material for sequencing was CD4+ T cells from blood buffy coats. Source of these receptors: a human donor in good health.

This rearrangement joins TRBV30 to TRBJ2-1, with 8 nucleotides matching TRBD2. Unmatched junction bases numbered 6, after V lost 4 bases and J lost 4 bases. The CDR3 is made up of 14 amino acids. Looked up from germline, CDR1 is GTSNPN and CDR2 is SVGIG (reference sequence). The CDR3 DNA follows: TGTGCCTGGACGGTTAGCGGGATATACAATGAGCAGTTCTTC. Protein sequence: CAWTVSGIYNEQFF.

In this sample, this clone turned up a few times. The chain employs TRBV6-1 and TRBJ1-4; D is unresolved. The germline V gene encodes CDR1 MNHNS and CDR2 SASEGT. V dropped 0 bases and J dropped 4 bases, with 9 bases sitting between them. The CDR3 covers 15 residues. The CDR3 loop reads CASSEATAGNEKLFF. The CDR3 DNA is TGTGCCAGCAGTGAAGCGACGGCTGGTAATGAAAAACTGTTTTTT.

To note about this clone: An end of the junction differs from the germline gene, which may be a read error. The chain combines TRBV30 with TRBJ1-5, with D tentatively TRBD1 (5 bases). The CDR3 runs 16 residues. CDR1 GTSNPN and CDR2 SVGIG come from the germline V gene (reference sequence). This chain's CDR3 is CAWTAQGVTGNQPRHF. DNA for the CDR3: TGTGCCTGGACCGCCCAAGGGGTAACGGGCAATCAGCCCCGGCATTTT.

The J gene is TRBJ2-3, the V gene TRBV5-6; D gene unclear. Looked up from germline, CDR1 is SGHDT and CDR2 is YYEEEE. The CDR3 is 11 residues long. V was cut by 2 bases and J by 4 bases, with 2 bases left in between. CDR3 residues: CASSLSDTQYF. Here the CDR3 DNA reads TGTGCCAGCAGCTTATCAGATACGCAGTATTTT.

This chain connects TRBV19 to TRBJ1-3, with 8 nucleotides matching TRBD1. V trimming: 7 bases; J trimming: 4 bases; junction bases outside the gene matches: 6. CDR1 LNHDA and CDR2 SQIVND come from the germline V gene (reference sequence). This CDR3 is built from 14 residues. In DNA, the CDR3 is TGTGCCAGTATTCCCCGACAGGGGGGAAACACCATATATTTT. Residues: CASIPRQGGNTIYF.

The chain employs TRBV6-6 and TRBJ1-2; 8 bases match TRBD1. Per the germline V gene, CDR1 is MNHNY and CDR2 is SVGAGI (reference sequence). The CDR3 has 15 residues. V lost 2 bases to trimming and J lost 3 bases; unmatched junction nucleotides: 5. This chain's CDR3 is CASSYGRGLYYGYTF. The CDR3 nucleotides read TGTGCCAGCAGTTACGGCAGGGGGCTATACTATGGCTACACCTTC.

CDR3 DNA sequence: TGCGCCAGCGAGGGTAATCCGGACACCGGGGAGCTGTTTTTT. This sequence encodes CASEGNPDTGELFF. V usage is TRBV5-1 and J usage is TRBJ2-2; maybe TRBD2 (5 bases). The CDR3 loop spans 14 amino acids. The germline V gene has CDR1 SGHRS and CDR2 YFSETQ. With 7 bases removed from V and 3 bases from J, the gap between germline ends came to 13 bases.

V usage is TRBV30 and J usage is TRBJ2-2; possible D gene TRBD1, 6 bases. Germline CDR1 GTSNPN, CDR2 SVGIG (reference sequence). The CDR3 runs 14 residues. Trimming took off 2 bases at V and 4 bases at J, with 11 bases between the two ends. In DNA, the CDR3 is TGTGCCTGGAGTTGGGCAGGGGCCACCGGGGAGCTGTTTTTT. Translation: CAWSWAGATGELFF.

This chain connects TRBV7-2 to TRBJ2-6, with D possibly TRBD2 on 7 matching bases. The CDR3 covers 15 residues. Trimming took 5 bases from V and 2 from J, leaving 10 bases between them. Germline CDR1 is SGHTA and CDR2 is FQGNSA. The CDR3 DNA follows: TGTGCCAGCAGCGGGGGGGGGCCTGGGGCCAACGTCCTGACTTTC. Protein sequence: CASSGGGPGANVLTF.

This chain links TRBV29-1 with TRBJ2-2; maybe TRBD2 (6 bases). This CDR3 has 16 residues. V was cut by 6 bases and J by 4 bases, with 21 bases left in between. CDR1 and CDR2 (germline): SQVTM, ANQGSEA. The CDR3 spells CSVTDVSGVSTGELFF. In DNA form, the CDR3 reads TGCAGCGTGACAGATGTTTCGGGGGTTAGCACCGGGGAGCTGTTTTTT.

This clone has a handful of counts. The chain combines TRBV19 with TRBJ2-7; D uncertain. Looked up from germline, CDR1 is LNHDA and CDR2 is SQIVND (reference sequence). The V and J ends lost 4 bases and 1 base respectively, with 17 bases between them. This CDR3 comprises 16 residues. The CDR3 nucleotides are TGTGCCAGTAGTACCTCGGGTGCAGCCGGATCCTACGAGCAGTACTTC. The encoded protein is CASSTSGAAGSYEQYF.

Only a few counts were recorded for this clone. V and J are TRBV19 and TRBJ1-2; 9 nucleotides align to TRBD1. Germline V gene sequence: CDR1 LNHDA, CDR2 SQIVND (reference sequence). The CDR3 has 13 amino acids. V was clipped by 4 bases and J by 5 bases; unmatched bases: 2. The CDR3 coding sequence is TGTGCCAGTAGTAAGGGGACAGGGTATGGCTACACCTTC. Amino acid sequence: CASSKGTGYGYTF.

The J gene is TRBJ2-3, the V gene TRBV5-6; 7 bases are shared with TRBD1. The CDR3 length is 17 residues. V gave up 4 bases and J gave up 2 bases; unmatched junction bases: 13. Germline CDR1 is SGHDT and CDR2 is YYEEEE. This chain's CDR3 is CASSEQGTVGPTDTQYF. CDR3 sequence (DNA): TGTGCCAGCAGCGAGCAAGGGACAGTGGGACCCACAGATACGCAGTATTTT. Combining the CDR3 with reference TRBV5-6 and TRBJ2-3 gives the whole variable domain DAGVTQSPTHLIKTRGQQVTLRCSPKSGHDTVSWYQQALGQGPQFIFQYYEEEERQRGNFPDRFSGHQFPNYSSELNVNALLLGDSALYLCASSEQGTVGPTDTQYFGPGTRLTVL.

The J gene is TRBJ1-2, the V gene TRBV19; unclear D gene. V was cut by 1 base and J by 6 bases, with 18 bases left in between. Per the germline V gene, CDR1 is LNHDA and CDR2 is SQIVND (reference sequence). The CDR3 sequence is 16 residues long. In nucleotides, the CDR3 is TGTGCCAGTAGTATAGCGGTTCGAGGAGGGAAGGATGGCTACACCTTC. Protein: CASSIAVRGGKDGYTF. Based on the CDR3 plus reference TRBV19 and TRBJ1-2, the full variable domain is DGGITQSPKYLFRKEGQNVTLSCEQNLNHDAMYWYRQDPGQGLRLIYYSQIVNDFQKGDIAEGYSVSREKKESFPLTVTSAQKNPTAFYLCASSIAVRGGKDGYTFGSGTRLTVV.

The chain links TRBV7-8 to TRBJ1-1; 11 nucleotides agree with TRBD1. Germline V gives CDR1 SGHVS, CDR2 FQNEAQ. Germline trimming cut 5 bases from V and 5 bases from J; bases unmatched to any gene: 13. This CDR3 has 17 amino acids. CDR3 in DNA: TGTGCCAGCAGCCGCATCCCTCCGGGACAGGGGGAGACTGAAGCTTTCTTT. It codes for CASSRIPPGQGETEAFF.

The genes are TRBV5-1 and TRBJ1-2; D unclear. Germline-derived CDR1 and CDR2 are SGHRS and YFSETQ. Trimming took 4 bases from V and 2 from J, leaving 18 bases between them. CDR3 size: 16 residues. The CDR3 sequence is CASSPRDGSFNYGYTF. The CDR3 region has the DNA TGCGCCAGCAGCCCACGGGATGGATCTTTCAACTATGGCTACACCTTC.

The rearrangement links TRBV18 to TRBJ1-2; D is possibly TRBD1 (5 bases). This CDR3 has 14 residues. V lost 0 bases and J lost 5, with 10 bases in between. CDR1 and CDR2 from the germline V gene are KGHSH and LQKENI. Here the CDR3 reads CASSPPADSYGYTF. The CDR3 bases are TGTGCCAGCTCACCACCGGCAGACAGTTATGGCTACACCTTC.

This chain joins TRBV7-2 and TRBJ1-2, with a possible D match to TRBD1 (5 bases). V gave up 5 bases and J gave up 0 bases, with 13 bases separating them. Per germline, CDR1 SGHTA and CDR2 FQGNSA. This CDR3 has 15 residues. In nucleotides, the CDR3 is TGTGCCAGCAGCCCTAATGGGGGAGCTAACTATGGCTACACCTTC. Its protein is CASSPNGGANYGYTF. The whole variable domain, remainder taken from reference TRBV7-2 and TRBJ1-2, is GAGVSQSPSNKVTEKGKDVELRCDPISGHTALYWYRQSLGQGLEFLIYFQGNSAPDKSGLPSDRFSAERTGGSVSTLTIQRTQQEDSAVYLCASSPNGGANYGYTFGSGTRLTVV.

The chain carries TRBV4-3 and TRBJ1-1; possible D gene TRBD1, 5 bases. Germline V gene lookup returns CDR1 LGHNA and CDR2 YSLEER. The length of the CDR3 is 15 residues. V gave up 1 base and J gave up 7 bases, with 16 bases separating them. CDR3 residues: CASSQGRARANEAFF. The CDR3 nucleotides read TGCGCCAGCAGCCAAGGACGGGCCAGGGCTAATGAAGCTTTCTTT.

This clone was recorded a few times. The chain is built from TRBV30 and TRBJ1-2, with TRBD1 matching over 7 bases. The germline gives CDR1 GTSNPN, CDR2 SVGIG (reference sequence). V shed 6 bases and J 3 bases; nucleotides not matched to a gene: 1. CDR3 length: 11 amino acids. The CDR3 reads CACQGDYGYTF. The CDR3 bases are TGTGCCTGCCAGGGGGACTATGGCTACACCTTC.

The gene calls are TRBV29-1 and TRBJ1-1, with 11 bases that match TRBD1. CDR1 is SQVTM and CDR2 is ANQGSEA in the germline V gene. CDR3 length: 14 amino acids. V shed 2 bases, J shed 6 bases, and the junction held 5 bases outside the gene matches. Written as DNA, the CDR3 is TGCAGCGTTGAATCGGGACAGGGGGTCTCTGAAGCTTTCTTT. As protein: CSVESGQGVSEAFF.

This chain connects TRBV5-4 to TRBJ2-7; the match to TRBD1 covers 8 bases. The CDR3 totals 15 residues. Germline CDR1 SGHNT, CDR2 YYREEE (reference sequence). V was clipped by 0 bases and J by 0 bases; unmatched bases: 2. In DNA form, the CDR3 reads TGTGCCAGCAGCTTGGCAACAGGGGGCTCCTACGAGCAGTACTTC. It is translated as CASSLATGGSYEQYF. Drawing the rest from reference TRBV5-4 and TRBJ2-7, the complete variable domain is ETGVTQSPTHLIKTRGQQVTLRCSSQSGHNTVSWYQQALGQGPQFIFQYYREEENGRGNFPPRFSGLQFPNYSSELNVNALELDDSALYLCASSLATGGSYEQYFGPGTRLTVT.

The chain joins TRBV2 to TRBJ2-2, with TRBD1 matching 9 bases. The CDR3 is 13 residues long. Trimming removed 8 bases from V and 5 bases from J; junction bases left unmatched: 3. Germline-derived CDR1 and CDR2 are SNHLY and FYNNEI. Written as DNA, the CDR3 is TGTGCCAGCCGACAGGGGGAGACCGGGGAGCTGTTTTTT. It specifies CASRQGETGELFF.

This clone was recorded once. The gene calls are TRBV2 and TRBJ1-6, with D tentatively TRBD1 (5 bases). The CDR3 has 15 residues. Deletions cut 2 bases from V and 8 bases from J, with 13 bases between. CDR1 and CDR2 (germline): SNHLY, FYNNEI. DNA of the CDR3: TGTGCCAGCAGTGAAACGACAGCCGGTTATTCACCCCTCCACTTT. Its protein product is CASSETTAGYSPLHF.